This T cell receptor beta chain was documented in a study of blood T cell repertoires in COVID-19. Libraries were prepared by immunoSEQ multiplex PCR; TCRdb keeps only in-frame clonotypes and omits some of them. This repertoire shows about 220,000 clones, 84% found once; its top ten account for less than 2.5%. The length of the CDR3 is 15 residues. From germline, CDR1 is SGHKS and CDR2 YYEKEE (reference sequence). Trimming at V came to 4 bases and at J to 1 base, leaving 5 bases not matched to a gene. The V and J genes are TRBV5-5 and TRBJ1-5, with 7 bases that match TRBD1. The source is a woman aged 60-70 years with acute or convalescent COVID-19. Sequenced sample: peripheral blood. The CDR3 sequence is CASSAGTASNQPQHF. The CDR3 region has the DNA TGTGCCAGCAGCGCCGGGACAGCGAGCAATCAGCCCCAGCATTTT.